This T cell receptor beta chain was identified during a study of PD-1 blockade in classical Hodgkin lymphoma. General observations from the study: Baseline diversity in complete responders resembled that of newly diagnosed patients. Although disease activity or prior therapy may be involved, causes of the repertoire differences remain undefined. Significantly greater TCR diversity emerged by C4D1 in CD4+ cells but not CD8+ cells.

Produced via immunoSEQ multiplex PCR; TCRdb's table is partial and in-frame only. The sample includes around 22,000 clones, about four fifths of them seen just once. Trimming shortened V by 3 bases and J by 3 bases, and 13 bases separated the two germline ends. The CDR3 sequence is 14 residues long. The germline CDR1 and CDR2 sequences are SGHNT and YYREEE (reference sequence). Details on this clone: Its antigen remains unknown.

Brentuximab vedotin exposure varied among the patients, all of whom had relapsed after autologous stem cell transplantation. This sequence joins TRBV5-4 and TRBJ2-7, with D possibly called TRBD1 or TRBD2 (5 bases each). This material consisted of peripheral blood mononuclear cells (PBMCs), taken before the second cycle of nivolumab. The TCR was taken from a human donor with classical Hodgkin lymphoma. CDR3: CASSWDGPLYEQYF. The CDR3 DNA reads TGTGCCAGCAGCTGGGACGGCCCACTCTACGAGCAGTACTTC.